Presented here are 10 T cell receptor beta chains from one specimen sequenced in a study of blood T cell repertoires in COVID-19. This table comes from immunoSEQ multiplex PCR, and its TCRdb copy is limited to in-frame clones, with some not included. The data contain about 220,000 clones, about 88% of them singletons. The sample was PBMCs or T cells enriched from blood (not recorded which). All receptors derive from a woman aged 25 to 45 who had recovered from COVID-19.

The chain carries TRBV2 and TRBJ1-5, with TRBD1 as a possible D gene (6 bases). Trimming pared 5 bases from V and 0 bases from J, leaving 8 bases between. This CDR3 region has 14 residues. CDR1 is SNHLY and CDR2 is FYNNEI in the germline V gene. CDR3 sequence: CASSRDTSNQPQHF. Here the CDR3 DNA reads TGTGCCAGCAGTCGGGACACTAGCAATCAGCCCCAGCATTTT.

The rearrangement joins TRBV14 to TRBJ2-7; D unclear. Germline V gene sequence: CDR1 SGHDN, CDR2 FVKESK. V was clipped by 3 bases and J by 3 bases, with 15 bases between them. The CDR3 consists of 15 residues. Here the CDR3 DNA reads TGTGCCAGCAGCCAGATCGGGTCGGCAGACTACGAGCAGTACTTC. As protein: CASSQIGSADYEQYF. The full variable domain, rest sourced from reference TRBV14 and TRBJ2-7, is EAGVTQFPSHSVIEKGQTVTLRCDPISGHDNLYWYRRVMGKEIKFLLHFVKESKQDESGMPNNRFLAERTGGTYSTLKVQPAELEDSGVYFCASSQIGSADYEQYFGPGTRLTVT.

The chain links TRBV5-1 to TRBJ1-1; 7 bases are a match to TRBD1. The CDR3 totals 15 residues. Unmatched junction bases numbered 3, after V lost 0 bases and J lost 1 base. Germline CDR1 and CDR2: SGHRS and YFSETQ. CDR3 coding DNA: TGCGCCAGCAGCTTGGCCAGGGGGGAGAACACTGAAGCTTTCTTT. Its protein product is CASSLARGENTEAFF.

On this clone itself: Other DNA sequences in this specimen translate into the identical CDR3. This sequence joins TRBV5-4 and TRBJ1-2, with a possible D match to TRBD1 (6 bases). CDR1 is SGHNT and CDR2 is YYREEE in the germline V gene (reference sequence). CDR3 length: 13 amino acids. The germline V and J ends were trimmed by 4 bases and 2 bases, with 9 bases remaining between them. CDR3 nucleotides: TGTGCCAGCAGCCTCGGACAGAACTATGGCTACACCTTC. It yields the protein CASSLGQNYGYTF. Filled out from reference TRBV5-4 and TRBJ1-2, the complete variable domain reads ETGVTQSPTHLIKTRGQQVTLRCSSQSGHNTVSWYQQALGQGPQFIFQYYREEENGRGNFPPRFSGLQFPNYSSELNVNALELDDSALYLCASSLGQNYGYTFGSGTRLTVV.

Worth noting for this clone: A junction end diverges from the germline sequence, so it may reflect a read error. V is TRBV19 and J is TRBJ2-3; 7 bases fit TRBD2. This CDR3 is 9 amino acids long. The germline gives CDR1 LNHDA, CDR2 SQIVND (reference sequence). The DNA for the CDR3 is TGTGCCAGTAGTATGAGACTAGCTTTT. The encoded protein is CASSMRLAF.

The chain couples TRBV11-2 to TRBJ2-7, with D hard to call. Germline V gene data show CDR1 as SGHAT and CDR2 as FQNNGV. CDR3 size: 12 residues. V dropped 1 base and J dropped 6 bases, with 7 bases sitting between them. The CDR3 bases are TGTGCCAGCAGCTTAGTCCCCTCCGAGCAGTACTTC. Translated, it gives CASSLVPSEQYF.

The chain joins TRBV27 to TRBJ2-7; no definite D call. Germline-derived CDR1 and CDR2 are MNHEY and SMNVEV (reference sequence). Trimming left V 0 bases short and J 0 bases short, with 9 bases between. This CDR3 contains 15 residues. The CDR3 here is CASSLSTAHSYEQYF. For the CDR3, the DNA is TGTGCCAGCAGTTTATCTACAGCCCACTCCTACGAGCAGTACTTC.

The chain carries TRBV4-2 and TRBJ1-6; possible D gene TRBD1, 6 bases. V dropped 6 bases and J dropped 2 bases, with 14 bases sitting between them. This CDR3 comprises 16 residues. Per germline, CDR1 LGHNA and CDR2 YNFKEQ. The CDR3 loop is CASRRVGGPYNSPLHF. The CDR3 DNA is TGTGCCAGCAGGAGAGTCGGGGGGCCCTATAATTCACCCCTCCACTTT.

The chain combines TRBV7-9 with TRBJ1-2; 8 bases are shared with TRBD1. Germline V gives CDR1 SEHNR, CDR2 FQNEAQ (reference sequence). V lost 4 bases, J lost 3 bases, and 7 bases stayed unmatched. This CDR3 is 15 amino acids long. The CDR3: CASSSTRDRHYGYTF. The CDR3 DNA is TGTGCCAGCAGCTCAACCCGGGACAGGCACTATGGCTACACCTTC.

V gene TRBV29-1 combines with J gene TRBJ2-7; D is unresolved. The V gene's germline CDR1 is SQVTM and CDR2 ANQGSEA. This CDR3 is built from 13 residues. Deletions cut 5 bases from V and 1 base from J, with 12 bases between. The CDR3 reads CSVTPSGSYEQYF. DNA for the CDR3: TGCAGCGTTACCCCATCCGGGTCCTACGAGCAGTACTTC.